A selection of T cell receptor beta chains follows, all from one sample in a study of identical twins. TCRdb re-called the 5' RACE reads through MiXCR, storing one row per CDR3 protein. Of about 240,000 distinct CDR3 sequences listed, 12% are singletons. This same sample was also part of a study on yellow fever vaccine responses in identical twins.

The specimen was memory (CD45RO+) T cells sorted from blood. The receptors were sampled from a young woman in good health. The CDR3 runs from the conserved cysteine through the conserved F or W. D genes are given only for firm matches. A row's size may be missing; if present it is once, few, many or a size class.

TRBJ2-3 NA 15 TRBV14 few TGTGCCAGCAGCCAAGCAGGACGGGTCACAGATACGCAGTATTTT CASSQAGRVTDTQYF
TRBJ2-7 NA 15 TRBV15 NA TGTGCCACCAGCAGAGATATAGGCAGGGGAGAAGAGCAGTACTTC CATSRDIGRGEEQYF
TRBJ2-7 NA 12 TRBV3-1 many TGTGCCAGCAGCGACGCGGGGCGCGAGCAGTACTTC CASSDAGREQYF
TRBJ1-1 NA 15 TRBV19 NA TGTGCCAGTAGTATCAGTGGGACGGTGAACACTGAAGCTTTCTTT CASSISGTVNTEAFF
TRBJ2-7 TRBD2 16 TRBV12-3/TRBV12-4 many TGTGCCAGCAGTTCTTGGGGCATAGGGAGGGACTACGAGCAGTACTTC CASSSWGIGRDYEQYF
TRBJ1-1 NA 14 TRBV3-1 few TGTGCCAGCGGAGACACCGGGACCAACACTGAAGCTTTCTTT CASGDTGTNTEAFF
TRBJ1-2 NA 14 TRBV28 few TGTGCCAGCACCCCTCCTGAGTATAACTATGGCTACACCTTC CASTPPEYNYGYTF
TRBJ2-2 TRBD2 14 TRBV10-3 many TGTGCCGCGGGGGGCGGGACGAACACCGGGGAGCTGTTTTTT CAAGGGTNTGELFF
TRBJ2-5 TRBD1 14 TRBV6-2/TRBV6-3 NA TGTGCCAGCAGAGACGTAGGACAGGAAGAGACCCAGTACTTC CASRDVGQEETQYF
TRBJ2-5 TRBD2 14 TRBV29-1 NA TGCAGCGTTCGGTGGGGGGGGTACCAAGAGACCCAGTACTTC CSVRWGGYQETQYF
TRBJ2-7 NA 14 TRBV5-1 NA TGCGCCAGCAACCCCAGCGGTAGCTCCTACGAGCAGTACTTC CASNPSGSSYEQYF
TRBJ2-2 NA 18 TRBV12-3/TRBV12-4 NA TGTGCCAGCAGTTTAAGCGGGCGGGCTGACAGGAACACCGGGGAGCTGTTTTTT CASSLSGRADRNTGELFF
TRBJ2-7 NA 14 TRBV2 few TGTGCCAGCAGTGTGCAGGGGATTAACTACGAGCAGTACTTC CASSVQGINYEQYF
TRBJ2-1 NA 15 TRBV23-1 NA TGCGCCAGCAGTCACGGGGGTATCTCCTACAATGAGCAGTTCTTC CASSHGGISYNEQFF
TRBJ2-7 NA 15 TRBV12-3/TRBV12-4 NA TGTGCCAGCAGTTTAAGCAGGGGGGCGAGCTACGAGCAGTACTTC CASSLSRGASYEQYF
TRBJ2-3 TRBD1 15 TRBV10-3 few TGTGCCATCAGTGAGGGGGACAGCGTAATAGATACGCAGTATTTT CAISEGDSVIDTQYF
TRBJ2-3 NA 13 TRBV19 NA TGTGCCAGTAGTATCAGGACCCCAGATACGCAGTATTTT CASSIRTPDTQYF
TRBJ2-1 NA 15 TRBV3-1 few TGTGCCAGCAGCCAAGGTGGCGGGGGCGGGAATGAGCAGTTCTTC CASSQGGGGGNEQFF
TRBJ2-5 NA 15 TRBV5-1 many TGCGCCAGCAGCTTGGCCCCGGGGTTGGCGGAGACCCAGTACTTC CASSLAPGLAETQYF
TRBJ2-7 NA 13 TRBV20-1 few TGCAGTGCTAGTGATACAGGTTACTACGAGCAGTACTTC CSASDTGYYEQYF
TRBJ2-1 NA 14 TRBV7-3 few TGTGCCAGCAGCTTCGCTAGCCGAGAGGATGAGCAGTTCTTC CASSFASREDEQFF
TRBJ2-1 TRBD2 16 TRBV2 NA TGTGCCAGCAGTGATGTTGTGGGGGAGCGGGGCAATGAGCAGTTCTTC CASSDVVGERGNEQFF
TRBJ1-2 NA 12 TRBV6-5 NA TGTGCCAGCAGTTCCGGGGCCTATGGCTACACCTTC CASSSGAYGYTF
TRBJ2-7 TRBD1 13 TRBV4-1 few TGCGCCAGCAGCCTCGAATCGGGACAGTCCGAGTACTTC CASSLESGQSEYF
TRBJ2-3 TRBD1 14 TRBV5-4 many TGTGCCAGCAGCCCGGGACAGGGGGCAGATACGCAGTATTTT CASSPGQGADTQYF
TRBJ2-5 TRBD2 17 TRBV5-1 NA TGCGCCAGCAGCTTGGGGGGACTAGCGGGAGACCAAGAGACCCAGTACTTC CASSLGGLAGDQETQYF
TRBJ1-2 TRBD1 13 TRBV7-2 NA TGTGCCAGCAGGACGACAGGGACCCATGGCTACACCTTC CASRTTGTHGYTF
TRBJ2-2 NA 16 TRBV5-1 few TGCGCCAGCAGCCCAACAGGGAGCGCGAACACCGGGGAGCTGTTTTTT CASSPTGSANTGELFF
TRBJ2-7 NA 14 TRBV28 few TGTGCCAGCAGCCGGCGGGACGGCTCCTACGAGCAGTACTTC CASSRRDGSYEQYF
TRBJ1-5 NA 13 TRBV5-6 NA TGTGCCAGCAGCTGGGGTAGCAATCAGCCCCAGCATTTT CASSWGSNQPQHF
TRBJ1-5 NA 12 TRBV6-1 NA TGTGCCAGCGTCTCGATGAATCAGCCCCAGCATTTT CASVSMNQPQHF
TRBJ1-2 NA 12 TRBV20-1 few TGCAGTGCTAGAGCCCGAGTCTATGGCTACACCTTC CSARARVYGYTF
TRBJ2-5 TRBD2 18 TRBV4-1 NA TGCGCCAGCAGCCCGCGGGGAGGGACTAGCGGGATTCAGGAGACCCAGTACTTC CASSPRGGTSGIQETQYF
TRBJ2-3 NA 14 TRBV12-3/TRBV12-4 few TGTGCCAGCAGCCTGCCTTCAAGGCAGCCTACGCAGTATTTT CASSLPSRQPTQYF
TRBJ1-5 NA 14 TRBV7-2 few TGTGCCAGCAGCTTAGCCACCCGTTATCAGCCCCAGCATTTT CASSLATRYQPQHF
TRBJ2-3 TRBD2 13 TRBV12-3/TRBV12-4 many TGTGCCAGCCGGGAGGGTGAAAGAAATACGCAGTATTTT CASREGERNTQYF
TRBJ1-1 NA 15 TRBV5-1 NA TGCGCCAGCAGCTTGCTCCAGCCGGGGGAAACTGAAGCTTTCTTT CASSLLQPGETEAFF
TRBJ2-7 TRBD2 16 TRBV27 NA TGTGCCAGCAGTCCTTCTCGACTAGCGGGAGGGTACGAGCAGTACTTC CASSPSRLAGGYEQYF
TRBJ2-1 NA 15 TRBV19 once TGTGCCAGTAGTTTAGGGCAGTTCCAACTCAATGAGCAGTTCTTC CASSLGQFQLNEQFF
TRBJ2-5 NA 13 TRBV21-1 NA TGTGCCAGCAGCAAAGGATTCCAAGAGACCCAGTACTTC CASSKGFQETQYF
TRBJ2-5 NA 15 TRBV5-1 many TGCGCCAGCAGCTTATTGTCCCCGAATTTAGAGACCCAGTACTTC CASSLLSPNLETQYF
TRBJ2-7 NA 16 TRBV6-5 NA TGTGCCAGCACTTACCGAGGCAGACAATTAACCTACGAGCAGTACTTC CASTYRGRQLTYEQYF
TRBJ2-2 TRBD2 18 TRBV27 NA TGTGCCAGCAATCGGGGACTAGCGGGAGGGCCGGGGACCGGGGAGCTGTTTTTT CASNRGLAGGPGTGELFF
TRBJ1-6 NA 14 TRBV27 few TGTGCCAGCAGATATCCAGGGGTTGACTCACCCCTCCACTTT CASRYPGVDSPLHF
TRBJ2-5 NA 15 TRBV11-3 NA TGTGCCAGCAGCCCCTCCGGAGGACGACAAGAGACCCAGTACTTC CASSPSGGRQETQYF
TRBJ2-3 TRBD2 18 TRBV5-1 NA TGCGCCAGCAGCCAACGGCCCCACAGCGGGGAGAGCACAGATACGCAGTATTTT CASSQRPHSGESTDTQYF
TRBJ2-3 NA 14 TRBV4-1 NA TGCGCCAGCAGCCAAGAAACGGCGGGGGATACGCAGTATTTT CASSQETAGDTQYF
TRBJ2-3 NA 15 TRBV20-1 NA TGCAGTGCTAACAACCCAGCGGGACACACAGATACGCAGTATTTT CSANNPAGHTDTQYF
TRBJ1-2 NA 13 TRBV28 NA TGTGCCAGCTATCAGGGGTCTCGCCTTGGCTACACCTTC CASYQGSRLGYTF
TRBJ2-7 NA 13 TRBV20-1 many TGCAGTGCTAGTCAGGGAAGCTCCTACGAGCAGTACTTC CSASQGSSYEQYF